The 3 T cell receptor beta chains below were found in one sample sequenced in a study of T-cell reconstitution after alpha-beta-depleted transplantation in children. The TCRbeta library was prepared with unique molecular identifiers. Using its own MiXCR run on the PCR reads, TCRdb lists one record per CDR3 protein. The sample carries a few hundred thousand distinct CDR3 sequences, around two fifths recorded once. The specimen comprised PBMCs, sampled before TCRalphabeta/CD19-depleted stem cell transplant. The source is a girl aged 2-10 years with aplastic anemia, due to receive a stem cell transplant.

This chain links TRBV20-1 with TRBJ2-5; 7 bases fit TRBD2. The V gene end was trimmed by 0 bases and the J gene end by 4 bases; junction bases not matched to a gene: 2. Germline V CDR1 and CDR2: DFQATT, SNEGSKA (reference sequence). CDR3 length: 13 amino acids. In DNA form, the CDR3 reads TGCAGTGCTAGAGAGGCGGGGGTAGAGACCCAGTACTTC. Translating it yields CSAREAGVETQYF.

V usage is TRBV19 and J usage is TRBJ2-5; 10 bases are shared with TRBD2. The CDR3 totals 15 residues. V trimming: 1 base; J trimming: 2 bases; junction bases outside the gene matches: 1. Per germline, CDR1 LNHDA and CDR2 SQIVND (reference sequence). The CDR3 DNA reads TGTGCCAGTAGTATAGCTAGCGGGAGACAAGAGACCCAGTACTTC. Translation: CASSIASGRQETQYF.

This clonotype showed up just a few times. The rearrangement joins TRBV20-1 to TRBJ1-5, with 7 bases matching TRBD1. CDR1 and CDR2 from the germline V gene are DFQATT and SNEGSKA (reference sequence). Trimming took 0 bases from V and 4 from J; bases not matched to a gene: 6. The CDR3 is 15 amino acids. CDR3 sequence reads: CSARDPGQRNQPQHF. As DNA, the CDR3 is TGCAGTGCTAGAGATCCGGGACAGCGTAATCAGCCCCAGCATTTT.